These T cell receptor beta chains were read from a single sample in a study of coeliac disease. The repertoire was sequenced with immunoSEQ multiplex PCR; TCRdb's copy has only in-frame clones and lacks some. There are approximately 4,400 clones in the sample; roughly 60% occur only once, and roughly 25% lies in the top ten. The sample consisted of lymphocytes from the gut lamina propria. Receptor source: a woman aged 30 to 39 without celiac disease. CDR3s include the opening cysteine and the closing phenylalanine or tryptophan. Each record gives: CDR3 DNA, CDR3 protein, D gene, V gene, clone size, J gene. D genes are given only for firm matches. Rows may omit the clone size; those that give it use once, few, many or a size class.

cdr3_nt: TGTGCCACCTCAAGACAGGGAGGCAGCAATCAGCCCCAGCATTTT
cdr3_aa: CATSRQGGSNQPQHF
d_call: TRBD1
v_call: TRBV15
clone_size: once
j_call: TRBJ1-5

cdr3_nt: TGTGCCAGCAGTTTTCCCCCCACAGAGGGACTTGTGGGACTGTTTTTT
cdr3_aa: CASSFPPTEGLVGLFF
d_call: NA
v_call: TRBV28
clone_size: NA
j_call: TRBJ1-4

cdr3_nt: TGTGCCAGCAGTGAACACAGAAAGTATAATTCACCCCTCCACTTT
cdr3_aa: CASSEHRKYNSPLHF
d_call: NA
v_call: TRBV2
clone_size: NA
j_call: TRBJ1-6

cdr3_nt: TGTGCCAGCAGCTTAGGATCGGCTGGGGCCAACGTCCTGACTTTC
cdr3_aa: CASSLGSAGANVLTF
d_call: NA
v_call: TRBV7-2
clone_size: NA
j_call: TRBJ2-6

cdr3_nt: TGTGCCACCAAAGGAGCGGGGAGAGGCGAGCAGTACTTC
cdr3_aa: CATKGAGRGEQYF
d_call: TRBD2
v_call: TRBV28
clone_size: once
j_call: TRBJ2-7

cdr3_nt: TGTGCCAGCAGCCAAGATAGCCTGGTGCGGGGGGGGGAGACCCAGTACTTC
cdr3_aa: CASSQDSLVRGGETQYF
d_call: TRBD2
v_call: TRBV4-2
clone_size: NA
j_call: TRBJ2-5

cdr3_nt: TGTGCCAGCACTAACGTATACGAGCAGTACTTC
cdr3_aa: CASTNVYEQYF
d_call: NA
v_call: TRBV28
clone_size: few
j_call: TRBJ2-7

cdr3_nt: TGTGCCAGCAGCCAAGATGAGGGGACTAACTGGAATGAGCAGTTCTTC
cdr3_aa: CASSQDEGTNWNEQFF
d_call: TRBD2
v_call: TRBV4-2
clone_size: NA
j_call: TRBJ2-1

cdr3_nt: TGTGCCAGCAGCCGGTCCCGGGGGTGGGCGGGGGGCCTCACAGATACGCAGTATTTT
cdr3_aa: CASSRSRGWAGGLTDTQYF
d_call: TRBD2
v_call: TRBV11-2
clone_size: NA
j_call: TRBJ2-3

cdr3_nt: TGTGCCAGCAGCTTGGGGGACGGGAGCTCCTATAATTCACCCCTCCACTTT
cdr3_aa: CASSLGDGSSYNSPLHF
d_call: NA
v_call: TRBV5-7
clone_size: few
j_call: TRBJ1-6

cdr3_nt: TGTGCCAGCAGCTCCGGACTGGTCGAGCAGTACTTC
cdr3_aa: CASSSGLVEQYF
d_call: NA
v_call: TRBV7-2
clone_size: NA
j_call: TRBJ2-7

cdr3_nt: TGTGCCATCAGTGGAGGGACAGGGGGCGACATAGCAGCTTTCTTT
cdr3_aa: CAISGGTGGDIAAFF
d_call: TRBD1
v_call: TRBV10-3
clone_size: NA
j_call: TRBJ1-1

cdr3_nt: TGTGCCAGCAGTGCAGAGATCGGGACAGGCTATGGCTACACCTTC
cdr3_aa: CASSAEIGTGYGYTF
d_call: TRBD1
v_call: TRBV25-1
clone_size: few
j_call: TRBJ1-2

cdr3_nt: TGCAGCGTTGTGCTAGCGGGGTACAAAAACATTCAGTACTTC
cdr3_aa: CSVVLAGYKNIQYF
d_call: TRBD2
v_call: TRBV29-1
clone_size: NA
j_call: TRBJ2-4

cdr3_nt: TGTGCCAGCAGCGAGGGACTAGCGGGGTACGAGCAGTACTTC
cdr3_aa: CASSEGLAGYEQYF
d_call: TRBD2
v_call: TRBV11-3
clone_size: NA
j_call: TRBJ2-7

cdr3_nt: TGTGCCAGCAGTTTATCCGGACTAGCAGGCCACGAGCAGTACTTC
cdr3_aa: CASSLSGLAGHEQYF
d_call: TRBD2
v_call: TRBV27
clone_size: NA
j_call: TRBJ2-7

cdr3_nt: TGTGCCAGCTCACCACTAGCGGGGAACAATGAGCAGTTCTTC
cdr3_aa: CASSPLAGNNEQFF
d_call: TRBD2
v_call: TRBV18
clone_size: medium-sized
j_call: TRBJ2-1

cdr3_nt: TGTGCCAGCAGCCAAGTTGGAAGTCGCGGTAGCGGGGGGACCTACGAGCAGTACTTC
cdr3_aa: CASSQVGSRGSGGTYEQYF
d_call: TRBD2
v_call: TRBV4-2
clone_size: NA
j_call: TRBJ2-7

cdr3_nt: TGCAGTGCTTCCGGGGTGGGGACCCAGTACTTC
cdr3_aa: CSASGVGTQYF
d_call: NA
v_call: TRBV20-1
clone_size: NA
j_call: TRBJ2-5

cdr3_nt: TGTGCCAGCAGATATACAGGTTCGGCTCAGCCCCAGCATTTT
cdr3_aa: CASRYTGSAQPQHF
d_call: NA
v_call: TRBV6-5
clone_size: once
j_call: TRBJ1-5

cdr3_nt: TGTGCCAGCAGTAGACTAGCGGGGTACAATGAGCAGTTCTTC
cdr3_aa: CASSRLAGYNEQFF
d_call: TRBD2
v_call: TRBV2
clone_size: NA
j_call: TRBJ2-1

cdr3_nt: TGCGCCAGCAGCTTGTTCGCTAGCGGGGGCGGCACAGATACGCAGTATTTT
cdr3_aa: CASSLFASGGGTDTQYF
d_call: TRBD2
v_call: TRBV5-1
clone_size: NA
j_call: TRBJ2-3

cdr3_nt: TGTGCCAGCAGTCGTGTAGCTGAGTCCTACGAGCAGTACTTC
cdr3_aa: CASSRVAESYEQYF
d_call: NA
v_call: TRBV6-1
clone_size: NA
j_call: TRBJ2-7

cdr3_nt: TGTGCCAGCAGCAGAGACAGCTACTATGGCTACACCTTC
cdr3_aa: CASSRDSYYGYTF
d_call: NA
v_call: TRBV2
clone_size: NA
j_call: TRBJ1-2

cdr3_nt: TGTGCCATCAGTGAGGGACAGGGGGAGACCCAGTACTTC
cdr3_aa: CAISEGQGETQYF
d_call: TRBD1
v_call: TRBV10-3
clone_size: NA
j_call: TRBJ2-5

cdr3_nt: TGTGCCAGTACCTATAGCAGGGGATTGACACCCCTCCACTTT
cdr3_aa: CASTYSRGLTPLHF
d_call: NA
v_call: TRBV19
clone_size: NA
j_call: TRBJ1-6

cdr3_nt: TGCGCCAGCAGTCATTCCTACTCTGGGGCCAACGTCCTGACTTTC
cdr3_aa: CASSHSYSGANVLTF
d_call: NA
v_call: TRBV23-1
clone_size: NA
j_call: TRBJ2-6

cdr3_nt: TGCAGCGTAGATTCAACAGGTGGCACTGAAGCTTTCTTT
cdr3_aa: CSVDSTGGTEAFF
d_call: NA
v_call: TRBV29-1
clone_size: NA
j_call: TRBJ1-1

cdr3_nt: TGCGCCAGCAGCGGGACCGACAGGGGGCCTGGAAACACCATATATTTT
cdr3_aa: CASSGTDRGPGNTIYF
d_call: TRBD1
v_call: TRBV5-1
clone_size: NA
j_call: TRBJ1-3

cdr3_nt: TGTGCCAGCAGCTTTCCTCAAGAGACCCAGTACTTC
cdr3_aa: CASSFPQETQYF
d_call: NA
v_call: TRBV5-6
clone_size: NA
j_call: TRBJ2-5

cdr3_nt: TGTGCCAGCAGCCCGTATTCTACAGGGAATAATTCACCCCTCCACTTT
cdr3_aa: CASSPYSTGNNSPLHF
d_call: NA
v_call: TRBV5-4
clone_size: NA
j_call: TRBJ1-6

cdr3_nt: TGTGCCAGCAGCTTATCGACAGGGGGCTCTGAAAAACTGTTTTTT
cdr3_aa: CASSLSTGGSEKLFF
d_call: TRBD1
v_call: TRBV11-2
clone_size: NA
j_call: TRBJ1-4

cdr3_nt: TGTGCCAGCAGCGTAGGGACTAGCGGGCTTAGCACAGATACGCAGTATTTT
cdr3_aa: CASSVGTSGLSTDTQYF
d_call: TRBD2
v_call: TRBV9
clone_size: NA
j_call: TRBJ2-3

cdr3_nt: TGTGCCAGCACGGGGGACAGGGGGGTTGAGCAGTTCTTC
cdr3_aa: CASTGDRGVEQFF
d_call: TRBD1
v_call: TRBV2
clone_size: NA
j_call: TRBJ2-1

cdr3_nt: TGTGCCAGCAGTGAAAGATCGGTAGAAAAATGGACAGGGGGAGGAGAGACCCAGTACTTC
cdr3_aa: CASSERSVEKWTGGGETQYF
d_call: TRBD1
v_call: TRBV6-1
clone_size: NA
j_call: TRBJ2-5

cdr3_nt: TGTGCCAGCAGTCCCCGTCAGGGGCCGTACCAAGAGACCCAGTACTTC
cdr3_aa: CASSPRQGPYQETQYF
d_call: NA
v_call: TRBV27
clone_size: NA
j_call: TRBJ2-5

cdr3_nt: TGTGCCAGCAGGCTCGCGCACAGTTCCCCGACTGAAGCTTTCTTT
cdr3_aa: CASRLAHSSPTEAFF
d_call: NA
v_call: TRBV6-1
clone_size: NA
j_call: TRBJ1-1

cdr3_nt: TGTGCCAGCAGCCTCGGACTAGCGGGGGGCACAGATACGCAGTATTTT
cdr3_aa: CASSLGLAGGTDTQYF
d_call: TRBD2
v_call: TRBV7-6
clone_size: few
j_call: TRBJ2-3

cdr3_nt: TGTGCCAGCTCACCACCGATGAGTCCAGAGACCCAGTACTTC
cdr3_aa: CASSPPMSPETQYF
d_call: NA
v_call: TRBV18
clone_size: NA
j_call: TRBJ2-5

cdr3_nt: TGTGCCAGCAGCGTAGGAGTACAGACCGAGACCCAGTACTTC
cdr3_aa: CASSVGVQTETQYF
d_call: NA
v_call: TRBV9
clone_size: NA
j_call: TRBJ2-5

cdr3_nt: TGCGCCAGCAGCCAAGATCGGAGGCTAGCGGGCCTAGACCAGAGCTCCTACAATGAGCAGTTCTTC
cdr3_aa: CASSQDRRLAGLDQSSYNEQFF
d_call: TRBD2
v_call: TRBV4-1
clone_size: once
j_call: TRBJ2-1

cdr3_nt: TGTGCCAGCAGTTACTCGACAGGGGTCGCCTACGAGCAGTACTTC
cdr3_aa: CASSYSTGVAYEQYF
d_call: TRBD1
v_call: TRBV6-5
clone_size: NA
j_call: TRBJ2-7

cdr3_nt: TGTGCCAGCAGCTTCCAAACAGGGATCACTGAAGCTTTCTTT
cdr3_aa: CASSFQTGITEAFF
d_call: NA
v_call: TRBV7-8
clone_size: few
j_call: TRBJ1-1

cdr3_nt: TGTGCCAGCAGCCCGATCTTAGCGGGAGAGCAGTACTTC
cdr3_aa: CASSPILAGEQYF
d_call: TRBD2
v_call: TRBV11-2
clone_size: NA
j_call: TRBJ2-7